The text below deals with one T cell receptor beta chain. These data are taken from a study of blood T cell repertoires in COVID-19. As for the study in general: Acute-phase and convalescent COVID-19 samples originated in the United States, Italy and Spain. PBMCs, B-cell-depleted T cells, or T cells provided the cDNA or gDNA that made up the material.

Germline V CDR1 and CDR2: MGHRA, YSYEKL. The ends lost 4 bases at V and 5 bases at J; junction bases unmatched: 11. The CDR3 is made up of 17 amino acids. Per the study methods: Estimates of nucleated cell counts were drawn from the amplification of reference gene primers. Measured with immunoSEQ multiplex PCR; TCRdb has only the in-frame clones, and not every one. V and J calls plus clone size are reproduced from that table; the DNA served to infer D and trimming. The sample contains roughly 73,000 clones, around 74% of which appear only once. What was sequenced was peripheral blood. The sequence was collected from a man between 70 and 80 years old with acute or convalescent COVID-19. This chain connects TRBV4-1 to TRBJ2-5; 12 positions agree with TRBD2. The CDR3 DNA reads as TGCGCCAGCAGCCTTACATCAGGACTAGCGGGAATGGAGACCCAGTACTTC. Amino acid sequence: CASSLTSGLAGMETQYF.